These 30 T cell receptor beta chains share one sample of origin, sequenced in a study of type 1 regulatory T cells. Overall study results and limits: Compared with non-Tr1 cells, Tr1 cells showed a narrower TCR repertoire.

TCRdb reanalysed the reads using MiXCR and keeps one entry per CDR3 protein. Counted here are around 64,000 distinct CDR3 sequences, 20% to 25% occurring once; the ten biggest clones make up around 8.1%. No antigens are known for them. Sequenced input: cultured type 1 regulatory T (Tr1) cells, either the whole culture or a sorted fraction (not recorded which). The receptors come from a human donor in good health.

The V gene is TRBV7-3, the J gene TRBJ2-3; 13 bases match TRBD2. CDR3 length: 16 residues. V trimming: 5 bases; J trimming: 4 bases; junction bases outside the gene matches: 6. CDR1 and CDR2 from the germline V gene are SGHTA and FQGTGA. DNA for the CDR3: TGTGCCAGCAGCCTTAGACTAGCGGGAGGTGCAGATACGCAGTATTTT. Translating it yields CASSLRLAGGADTQYF.

J is TRBJ1-1 and V is TRBV29-1; perhaps TRBD1 as D (5 bases). The CDR3 spans 14 residues. The germline V gene has CDR1 SQVTM and CDR2 ANQGSEA. V was pared by 5 bases and J by 5 bases, with 18 bases between. CDR3: CSVRRAGGATEAFF. The CDR3 DNA reads as TGCAGCGTTCGGAGGGCAGGTGGGGCGACTGAAGCTTTCTTT.

The J gene is TRBJ2-3, the V gene TRBV30; TRBD1 matches at 9 bases. The germline V gene encodes CDR1 GTSNPN and CDR2 SVGIG (reference sequence). This CDR3 comprises 13 residues. Unmatched junction bases numbered 3, after V lost 8 bases and J lost 0 bases. Here the CDR3 reads CAVGTGSTDTQYF. The CDR3 nucleotides read TGTGCCGTCGGGACAGGGAGCACAGATACGCAGTATTTT.

The chain uses TRBV5-5 and TRBJ2-3; 7 bases fit TRBD2. J was trimmed by 1 base and V by 4 bases; bases with no gene match: 3. The CDR3 consists of 14 residues. In germline, CDR1 is SGHKS, CDR2 YYEKEE (reference sequence). The CDR3 here is CASSPAGGTDTQYF. The CDR3 coding sequence is TGTGCCAGCAGCCCCGCGGGGGGCACAGATACGCAGTATTTT.

This chain joins TRBV20-1 and TRBJ2-5; TRBD2 aligns across 10 bases. The CDR3 sequence is 12 residues long. Germline V gene lookup returns CDR1 DFQATT and CDR2 SNEGSKA (reference sequence). The CDR3 nucleotides read TGCAGCCTAGCGGGAGCCCAAGAGACCCAGTACTTC. Residues: CSLAGAQETQYF.

Turning to this clonotype: A much bigger clone sits one base away, suggesting this may be a read error. V and J are TRBV12-3 or TRBV12-4 and TRBJ2-1; 7 positions agree with TRBD2. The CDR3 has 15 residues. The CDR3 reads CVSISGGLSYNEQFF. CDR3 DNA sequence: TGTGTCAGCATCTCGGGGGGACTCTCCTACAATGAGCAGTTCTTC.

Ten or more counts support this clonotype. As DNA, the CDR3 is TGCAGTGCCATAATGTATGGGGGGCGCCACCGGGGTGAGCAGTTCTTC. This gives the protein CSAIMYGGRHRGEQFF. The rearrangement links TRBV20-1 to TRBJ2-1, with D perhaps matching TRBD1 or TRBD2 (6 bases each). Per the germline V gene, CDR1 is DFQATT and CDR2 is SNEGSKA (reference sequence). The CDR3 has 16 amino acids. V was pared by 6 bases and J by 9 bases, with 27 bases between.

This chain connects TRBV29-1 to TRBJ2-1; D possibly corresponds to TRBD2 (6 bases). V dropped 3 bases and J dropped 11 bases, with 20 bases sitting between them. CDR1 and CDR2 (germline): SQVTM, ANQGSEA. The CDR3 covers 14 residues. The CDR3 reads CSVDRSGEPPKQFF. As DNA, the CDR3 is TGCAGCGTTGACCGTAGCGGAGAACCTCCTAAGCAGTTCTTC.

This clonotype was seen only a few times. The chain joins TRBV11-2 to TRBJ2-1; tentatively, D is TRBD2 (5 bases). Trimming stripped 2 bases from V and 10 bases from J, with 9 bases between. Looked up from germline, CDR1 is SGHAT and CDR2 is FQNNGV. The CDR3 covers 12 residues. The CDR3 DNA is TGTGCCAGCAGCTTAAGGCCGGGGGAGCAGTTCTTC. Translating it yields CASSLRPGEQFF.

The V gene is TRBV4-3, the J gene TRBJ2-7, with TRBD2 matching over 10 bases. Germline CDR1 and CDR2: LGHNA and YSLEER. The CDR3 contains 15 residues. Trimming took 3 bases from V and 5 from J; bases not matched to a gene: 7. The CDR3 DNA is TGCGCCAGCAGCCAGACCGGGACTAGCGTGGACGAGCAGTACTTC. Its protein is CASSQTGTSVDEQYF.

This clonotype was recorded a few times. J is TRBJ2-5 and V is TRBV3-1; D might be TRBD2 (5 bases). The CDR3 is made up of 11 amino acids. Germline V CDR1 and CDR2: LGHDT, YNNKEL (reference sequence). V was trimmed by 1 base and J by 9 bases, leaving 6 bases between them. CDR3 amino acids: CASSQARAQYF. The CDR3 DNA follows: TGTGCCAGCAGCCAAGCGAGGGCCCAGTACTTC.

This sequence joins TRBV9 and TRBJ2-7; 10 bases map to TRBD2. The length of the CDR3 is 17 residues. The germline CDR1 and CDR2 sequences are SGDLS and YYNGEE. Germline trimming cut 5 bases from V and 1 base from J; bases unmatched to any gene: 12. The CDR3 here is CASSPGLAVIGSYEQYF. The CDR3 DNA reads TGTGCCAGCAGTCCTGGACTAGCGGTTATCGGATCCTACGAGCAGTACTTC.

The chain carries TRBV12-3 or TRBV12-4 and TRBJ1-5; weak D call: TRBD1 (6 bases). The CDR3 runs to 14 residues. V was pared by 3 bases and J by 5 bases, with 11 bases between. DNA of the CDR3: TGTGCCAGCAGTTTGACAGGCCTCCATCAGCCCCAGCATTTT. Its translation is CASSLTGLHQPQHF.

The J gene is TRBJ1-1, the V gene TRBV5-1, with 7 bases lining up with TRBD1. V was pared by 6 bases and J by 5 bases, with 7 bases of the junction left unmatched. Germline-derived CDR1 and CDR2 are SGHRS and YFSETQ. This CDR3 region has 13 residues. The chain's CDR3 is CASNPGGRTEAFF. The CDR3 region has the DNA TGCGCCAGCAACCCAGGGGGACGAACTGAAGCTTTCTTT.

The table lists this clonotype with a few counts. This sequence joins TRBV27 and TRBJ1-5; possibly TRBD1 for D (6 bases). This CDR3 comprises 15 residues. From germline, CDR1 is MNHEY and CDR2 SMNVEV (reference sequence). The ends were cut back, 5 bases at V and 0 bases at J, with 11 bases in the middle. CDR3 protein: CASSPTGYSNQPQHF. CDR3 DNA sequence: TGTGCCAGCAGTCCAACAGGGTATAGCAATCAGCCCCAGCATTTT.

This clonotype has more than one count but fewer than ten. V is TRBV29-1 and J is TRBJ2-7, with D perhaps TRBD2 (5 bases). CDR1 and CDR2 (germline): SQVTM, ANQGSEA. The V and J ends lost 7 bases and 9 bases respectively, with 16 bases between them. The CDR3 runs to 11 residues. The CDR3 nucleotides read TGCAGCGCCCGGACTGTGCTCGGGCAGTACTTC. The encoded protein is CSARTVLGQYF.

Only a few counts were recorded for this clonotype. Since no conserved phenylalanine or tryptophan closes the CDR3, a read error is the likely cause. The DNA is omitted, as the CDR3 cannot be located on it reliably, and the CDR3 follows TCRdb's listing. J is TRBJ1-1 and V is TRBV6-1. Per the germline V gene, CDR1 is MNHNS and CDR2 is SASEGT. The CDR3 length equals 12 residues, ends included. CDR3 sequence: CASSDGPGGFRA.

This clonotype was counted a few times. V usage is TRBV20-1 and J usage is TRBJ2-5, with 7 positions matching TRBD1. V lost 6 bases and J lost 2; bases outside the gene matches: 9. Germline-derived CDR1 and CDR2 are DFQATT and SNEGSKA (reference sequence). The CDR3 runs to 14 residues. This CDR3 reads CSAGNPDRQETQYF. The CDR3 coding sequence is TGCAGTGCCGGCAACCCGGACAGGCAAGAGACCCAGTACTTC.

The table lists this clonotype with many counts. The rearrangement joins TRBV12-3 or TRBV12-4 to TRBJ1-4; D remains ambiguous. Trimming cost V 6 bases and J 8 bases, with 7 bases left between them. This CDR3 region has 11 residues. The CDR3 reads CASSAAEKLFF. The CDR3 nucleotides read TGTGCCAGCAGCGCCGCAGAAAAACTGTTTTTT.

This sequence joins TRBV18 and TRBJ2-1; 7 bases are shared with TRBD2. J gave up 6 bases and V 6 bases, and 8 bases lay outside the gene matches. Per the germline V gene, CDR1 is KGHSH and CDR2 is LQKENI. There are 14 residues in the CDR3. CDR3 nucleotide sequence: TGTGCCAGCTCGCAGGGACTATCGACCAATGAGCAGTTCTTC. Protein: CASSQGLSTNEQFF.

This clonotype was counted only a few times. The chain uses TRBV30 and TRBJ1-1, with D unresolved. The CDR3 contains 13 residues. Germline V lookup: CDR1 GTSNPN, CDR2 SVGIG (reference sequence). The V end lost 0 bases, the J end lost 11 bases, and 16 bases lay between the germline ends. Here the CDR3 reads CAWSVMRDGRAFF. Here the CDR3 DNA reads TGTGCCTGGAGTGTAATGAGGGATGGTAGGGCTTTCTTT.

The chain carries TRBV5-1 and TRBJ2-7; 9 bases match TRBD2. This CDR3 has 14 amino acids. V was pared by 0 bases and J by 6 bases, with 4 bases of the junction left unmatched. CDR1 is SGHRS and CDR2 is YFSETQ in the germline V gene. CDR3 amino acids: CASSLVAGEGEQYF. CDR3 sequence (DNA): TGCGCCAGCAGCTTGGTAGCGGGAGAGGGCGAGCAGTACTTC.

The J gene is TRBJ2-1, the V gene TRBV5-1; 9 nucleotides agree with TRBD2. The ends lost 4 bases at V and 4 bases at J; junction bases unmatched: 6. The CDR3 spans 15 residues. Germline lookup yields CDR1 SGHRS and CDR2 YFSETQ. The CDR3 loop is CASSLLAGTYNEQFF. The CDR3 DNA reads as TGCGCCAGCAGCCTCCTAGCGGGAACGTACAATGAGCAGTTCTTC.

This clonotype was counted only a few times. The chain uses TRBV5-1 and TRBJ2-4; perhaps D is TRBD1 or TRBD2 (5 bases each). Germline V CDR1 and CDR2: SGHRS, YFSETQ. The V and J ends lost 0 bases and 1 base respectively, with 11 bases between them. CDR3 size: 16 residues. CDR3 amino acids: CASSLEAGTAKNIQYF. The CDR3 region has the DNA TGCGCCAGCAGCTTGGAAGCAGGGACCGCCAAAAACATTCAGTACTTC.

This clonotype was observed a handful of times. The chain recombines TRBV15 with TRBJ2-7; D is unclear. Germline V gene lookup returns CDR1 LNHNV and CDR2 YYDKDF (reference sequence). The ends were cut back, 0 bases at V and 0 bases at J, with 12 bases in the middle. This CDR3 region has 16 residues. The CDR3 sequence: CATSRDLGLSSYEQYF. As DNA, the CDR3 is TGTGCCACCAGCAGAGATCTCGGTTTGAGCTCCTACGAGCAGTACTTC.

The CDR3 coding sequence is TGCGCCAGCAGTGGCCAAGAGACCCAGTACTTC. Protein product: CASSGQETQYF. The J gene is TRBJ2-5, the V gene TRBV5-1; D remains unclear. CDR3 length equals 11 residues. Deletions cut 5 bases from V and 1 base from J, with 3 bases between. Germline lookup yields CDR1 SGHRS and CDR2 YFSETQ.

The chain couples TRBV7-2 to TRBJ2-2; TRBD2 matches at 7 bases. This CDR3 contains 16 residues. Germline CDR1 and CDR2: SGHTA and FQGNSA. Trimming at V came to 1 base and at J to 2 bases, leaving 4 bases not matched to a gene. CDR3 loop: CASSLVGGTNTGELFF. DNA for the CDR3: TGTGCCAGCAGCTTAGTGGGGGGGACCAACACCGGGGAGCTGTTTTTT.

The chain carries TRBV4-2 and TRBJ2-1, with 13 bases identical to TRBD2. J lost 12 bases, V lost 2 bases, and 7 bases had no gene match. The CDR3 runs 15 residues. The germline V gene has CDR1 LGHNA and CDR2 YNFKEQ. The CDR3 coding sequence is TGTGCCAGCAGCCAATCCGGGACTAGCGGGAACTGGCAGTTCTTC. Translated: CASSQSGTSGNWQFF.

This chain links TRBV5-1 with TRBJ2-2, with 7 bases identical to TRBD1. This CDR3 spans 15 amino acids. V shed 4 bases, J shed 6 bases, and the junction held 9 bases outside the gene matches. Germline-derived CDR1 and CDR2 are SGHRS and YFSETQ. CDR3 sequence reads: CASSPRGGGSGELFF. The CDR3 nucleotides are TGCGCCAGCAGCCCCCGAGGGGGCGGGTCCGGGGAGCTGTTTTTT.

This clonotype has only one observation. The rearrangement joins TRBV2 to TRBJ1-5; D is unclear. This CDR3 is 13 amino acids long. V shed 6 bases and J shed 3 bases, with 9 bases lying between them. Germline V gene data show CDR1 as SNHLY and CDR2 as FYNNEI. The CDR3 reads CASREEYNQPQHF. CDR3 bases: TGTGCCAGCAGAGAGGAGTACAATCAGCCCCAGCATTTT.